This is a list of T cell receptor beta chains from one sample in a study of monozygotic twins with inflammatory bowel disease. TCRdb reworked the 5' RACE reads into one entry per CDR3 protein, no DNA. This sample lists 300,000 to 350,000 distinct CDR3 sequences; its ten largest clones have around 2%. Sequencing used blood. The receptors here all came from a human donor with ulcerative colitis or Crohn's disease, or a healthy co-twin of an affected twin (not recorded which). The CDR3 runs from the conserved cysteine through the conserved F or W. Each record gives: V gene, J gene, CDR3 protein.

TRBV5-4	TRBJ1-2	CASSPSGTYGYTF
TRBV11-1	TRBJ2-1	CASSPGLAGDQDEQFF
TRBV6-1	TRBJ2-2	CASSLRELAGGNTGELFF
TRBV28	TRBJ1-2	CASSSGRLYGYTF
TRBV20-1	TRBJ2-2	CSARGYGAPHTGELFF
TRBV10-3	TRBJ1-6	CAIRPGQAPLVGTSPLHF
TRBV20-1	TRBJ1-1	CSANERGARAFF
TRBV7-9	TRBJ2-1	CASSLKKQGSNEQFF
TRBV24-1	TRBJ1-2	CATSKGVYGYTF
TRBV28	TRBJ2-4	CASSRDPGKNIQYF
TRBV5-1	TRBJ2-7	CASSLEGKSSYEQYF
TRBV15	TRBJ2-2	CATRDSRTNTGELFF
TRBV20-1	TRBJ2-2	CSARVPGTTNTGELFF
TRBV20-1	TRBJ2-7	CSARTSGTFEQYF
TRBV20-1	TRBJ2-2	CSAPRAGNTGELFF
TRBV9	TRBJ1-2	CASSVAPGRPDYGYTF
TRBV7-8	TRBJ2-7	CASNMGQISYEQYF
TRBV10-3	TRBJ2-6	CAITETAGANVLTF
TRBV5-1	TRBJ2-5	CASSALPKSSGDGETQYF
TRBV6-4	TRBJ2-3	CASSRQGGSTDTQYF
TRBV28	TRBJ2-5	CASSISGVEETQYF
TRBV20-1	TRBJ2-7	CSALGVAYEQYF
TRBV20-1	TRBJ2-7	CSASDHRQGALVYEQYF
TRBV15	TRBJ2-7	CATSRVFEGPFYEQYF
TRBV9	TRBJ2-1	CASSAGGVYNEQFF
TRBV30	TRBJ2-7	CAWSATTYEQYF